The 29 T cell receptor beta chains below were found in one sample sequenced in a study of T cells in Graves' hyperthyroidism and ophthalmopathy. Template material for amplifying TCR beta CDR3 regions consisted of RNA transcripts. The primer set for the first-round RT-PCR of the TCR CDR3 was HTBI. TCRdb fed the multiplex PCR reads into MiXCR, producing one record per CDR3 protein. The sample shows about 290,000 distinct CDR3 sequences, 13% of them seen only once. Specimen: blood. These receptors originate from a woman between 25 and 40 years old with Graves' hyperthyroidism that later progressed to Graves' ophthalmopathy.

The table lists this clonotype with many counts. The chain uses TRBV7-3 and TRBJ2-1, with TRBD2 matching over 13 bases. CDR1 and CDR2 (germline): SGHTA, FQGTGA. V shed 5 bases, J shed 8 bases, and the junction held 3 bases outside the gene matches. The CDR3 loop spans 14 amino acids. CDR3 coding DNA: TGTGCCAGCAGCGCCGGACTAGCGGGAGATGAGCAGTTCTTC. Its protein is CASSAGLAGDEQFF.

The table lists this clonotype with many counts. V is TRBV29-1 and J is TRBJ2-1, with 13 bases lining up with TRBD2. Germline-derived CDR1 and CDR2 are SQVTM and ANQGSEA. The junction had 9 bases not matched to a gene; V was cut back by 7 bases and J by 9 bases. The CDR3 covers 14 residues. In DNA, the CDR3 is TGCAGCGGGGGTACTAGCGGGAGGGCCGCTGAGCAGTTCTTC. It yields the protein CSGGTSGRAAEQFF.

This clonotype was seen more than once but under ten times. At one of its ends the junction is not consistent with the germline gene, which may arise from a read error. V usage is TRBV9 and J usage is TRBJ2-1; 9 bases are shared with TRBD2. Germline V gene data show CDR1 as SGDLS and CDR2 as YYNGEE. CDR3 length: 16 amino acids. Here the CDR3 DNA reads TGTGCCAGCAGCGCTTTTAGCGGGAGTTACTACAGTGAGCAGTTCTTC. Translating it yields CASSAFSGSYYSEQFF.

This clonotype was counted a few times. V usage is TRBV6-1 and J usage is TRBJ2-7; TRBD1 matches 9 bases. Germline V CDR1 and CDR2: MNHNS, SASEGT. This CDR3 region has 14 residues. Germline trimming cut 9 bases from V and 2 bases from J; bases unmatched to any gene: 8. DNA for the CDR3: TGTGCCAGTAACCGGGACAGGGTACCCTACGAGCAGTACTTC. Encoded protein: CASNRDRVPYEQYF.

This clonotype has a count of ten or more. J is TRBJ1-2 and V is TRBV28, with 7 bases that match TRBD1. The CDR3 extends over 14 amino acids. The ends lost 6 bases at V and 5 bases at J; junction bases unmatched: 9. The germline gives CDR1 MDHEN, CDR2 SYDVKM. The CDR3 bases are TGTGCCAGCAGAGTAGACGGGACAGAATATGGCTACACCTTC. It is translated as CASRVDGTEYGYTF.

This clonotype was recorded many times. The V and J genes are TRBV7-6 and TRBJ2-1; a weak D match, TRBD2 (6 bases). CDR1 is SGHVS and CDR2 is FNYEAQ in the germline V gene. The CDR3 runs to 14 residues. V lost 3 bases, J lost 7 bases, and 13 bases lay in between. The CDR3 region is CASSLEGPTNEQFF. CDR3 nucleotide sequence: TGTGCCAGCAGCTTGGAGGGACCCACGAATGAGCAGTTCTTC. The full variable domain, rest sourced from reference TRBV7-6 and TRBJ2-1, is GAGVSQSPRYKVTKRGQDVALRCDPISGHVSLYWYRQALGQGPEFLTYFNYEAQQDKSGLPNDRFSAERPEGSISTLTIQRTEQRDSAMYRCASSLEGPTNEQFFGPGTRLTVL.

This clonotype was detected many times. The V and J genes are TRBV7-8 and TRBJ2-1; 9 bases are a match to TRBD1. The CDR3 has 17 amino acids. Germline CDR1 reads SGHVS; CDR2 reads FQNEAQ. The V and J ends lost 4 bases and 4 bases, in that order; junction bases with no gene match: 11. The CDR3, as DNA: TGTGCCAGCAGCTGGAAACCTGGGACAGGGCCTTACAATGAGCAGTTCTTC. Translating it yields CASSWKPGTGPYNEQFF.

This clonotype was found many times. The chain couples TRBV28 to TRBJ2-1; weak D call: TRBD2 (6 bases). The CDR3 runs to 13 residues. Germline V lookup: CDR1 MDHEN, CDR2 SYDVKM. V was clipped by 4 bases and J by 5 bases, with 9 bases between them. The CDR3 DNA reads TGTGCCAGCAGTTGGGGACTGGACAATGAGCAGTTCTTC. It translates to CASSWGLDNEQFF. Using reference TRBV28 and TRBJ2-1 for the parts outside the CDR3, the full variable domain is DVKVTQSSRYLVKRTGEKVFLECVQDMDHENMFWYRQDPGLGLRLIYFSYDVKMKEKGDIPEGYSVSREKKERFSLILESASTNQTSMYLCASSWGLDNEQFFGPGTRLTVL.

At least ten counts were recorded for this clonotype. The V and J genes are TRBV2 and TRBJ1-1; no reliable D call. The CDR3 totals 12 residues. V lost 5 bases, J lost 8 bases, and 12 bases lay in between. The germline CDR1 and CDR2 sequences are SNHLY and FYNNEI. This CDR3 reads CASSTGMLEAFF. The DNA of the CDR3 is TGTGCCAGCAGTACCGGGATGCTAGAAGCTTTCTTT.

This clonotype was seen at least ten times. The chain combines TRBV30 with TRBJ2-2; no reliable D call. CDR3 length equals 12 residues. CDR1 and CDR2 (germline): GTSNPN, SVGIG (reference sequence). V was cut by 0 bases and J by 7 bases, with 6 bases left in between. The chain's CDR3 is CAWSVLVGELFF. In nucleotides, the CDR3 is TGTGCCTGGAGTGTACTTGTCGGGGAGCTGTTTTTT.

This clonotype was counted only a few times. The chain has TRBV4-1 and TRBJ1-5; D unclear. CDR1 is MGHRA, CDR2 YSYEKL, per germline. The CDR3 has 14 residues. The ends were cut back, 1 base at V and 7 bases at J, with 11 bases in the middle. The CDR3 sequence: CASSQGRVPQPQHF. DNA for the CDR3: TGCGCCAGCAGCCAAGGAAGGGTCCCCCAGCCCCAGCATTTT.

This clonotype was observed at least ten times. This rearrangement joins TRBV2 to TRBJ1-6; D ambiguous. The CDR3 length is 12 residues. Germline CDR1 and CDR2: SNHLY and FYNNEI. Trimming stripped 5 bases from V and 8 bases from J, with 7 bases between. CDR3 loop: CASSYSDSPLHF. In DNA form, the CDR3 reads TGTGCCAGCAGTTACAGCGATTCACCCCTCCACTTT.

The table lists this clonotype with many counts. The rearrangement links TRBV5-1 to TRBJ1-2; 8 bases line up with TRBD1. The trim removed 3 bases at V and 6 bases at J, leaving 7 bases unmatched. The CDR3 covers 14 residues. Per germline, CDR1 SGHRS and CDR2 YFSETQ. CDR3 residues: CASSYWTGKDGYTF. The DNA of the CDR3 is TGCGCCAGCAGCTACTGGACAGGGAAGGATGGCTACACCTTC.

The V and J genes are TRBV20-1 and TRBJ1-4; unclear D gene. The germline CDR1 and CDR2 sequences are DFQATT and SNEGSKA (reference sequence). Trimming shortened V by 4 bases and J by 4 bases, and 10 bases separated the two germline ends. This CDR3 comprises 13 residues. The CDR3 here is CSATRAFNEKLFF. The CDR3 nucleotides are TGCAGTGCTACGCGGGCGTTTAATGAAAAACTGTTTTTT.

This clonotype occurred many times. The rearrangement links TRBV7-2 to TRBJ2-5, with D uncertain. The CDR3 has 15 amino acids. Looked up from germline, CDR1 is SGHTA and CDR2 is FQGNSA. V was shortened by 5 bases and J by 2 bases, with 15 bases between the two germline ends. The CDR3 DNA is TGTGCCAGCAGCGGCGCGCTGGGCTTACAAGAGACCCAGTACTTC. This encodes CASSGALGLQETQYF.

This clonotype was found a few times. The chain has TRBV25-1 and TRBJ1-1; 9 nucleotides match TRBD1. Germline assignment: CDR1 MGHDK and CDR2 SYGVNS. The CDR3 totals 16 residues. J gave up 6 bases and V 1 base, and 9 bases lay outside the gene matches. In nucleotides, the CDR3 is TGTGCCAGCAGTGAATGGGACAGGGAAGGGATCGCTGAAGCTTTCTTT. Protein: CASSEWDREGIAEAFF.

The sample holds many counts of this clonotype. The CDR3 nucleotides are TGTGCCAGCACTGCAGGGGGCAGCTCCTACGAGCAGTACTTC. This translates into CASTAGGSSYEQYF. The chain joins TRBV28 to TRBJ2-7, with 8 bases that match TRBD1. The CDR3 runs to 14 residues. V was pared by 7 bases and J by 0 bases, with 5 bases of the junction left unmatched. Germline V gene lookup returns CDR1 MDHEN and CDR2 SYDVKM. The full variable domain, its missing parts supplied by reference TRBV28 and TRBJ2-7, is DVKVTQSSRYLVKRTGEKVFLECVQDMDHENMFWYRQDPGLGLRLIYFSYDVKMKEKGDIPEGYSVSREKKERFSLILESASTNQTSMYLCASTAGGSSYEQYFGPGTRLTVT.

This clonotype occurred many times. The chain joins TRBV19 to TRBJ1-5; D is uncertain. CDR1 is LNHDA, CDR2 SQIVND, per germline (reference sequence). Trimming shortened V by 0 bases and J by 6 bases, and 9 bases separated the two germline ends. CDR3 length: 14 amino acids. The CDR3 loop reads CASSIEWAGQPQHF. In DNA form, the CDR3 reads TGTGCCAGTAGTATAGAATGGGCGGGTCAGCCCCAGCATTTT.

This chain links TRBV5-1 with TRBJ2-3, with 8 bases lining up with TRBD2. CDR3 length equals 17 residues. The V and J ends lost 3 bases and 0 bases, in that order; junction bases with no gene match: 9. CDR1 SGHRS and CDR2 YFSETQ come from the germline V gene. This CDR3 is CASSCGPSGGSTDTQYF. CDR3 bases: TGCGCCAGCAGCTGTGGCCCAAGCGGGGGAAGCACAGATACGCAGTATTTT.

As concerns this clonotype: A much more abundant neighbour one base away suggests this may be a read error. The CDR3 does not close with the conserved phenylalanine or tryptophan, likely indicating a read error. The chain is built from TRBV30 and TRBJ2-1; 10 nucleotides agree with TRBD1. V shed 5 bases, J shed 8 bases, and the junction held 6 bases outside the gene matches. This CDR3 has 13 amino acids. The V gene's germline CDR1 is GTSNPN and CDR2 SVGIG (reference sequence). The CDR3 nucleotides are TGTGCCTGGGGACCCGGGACAGGGGATGAGCAGTTCCTC. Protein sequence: CAWGPGTGDEQFL.

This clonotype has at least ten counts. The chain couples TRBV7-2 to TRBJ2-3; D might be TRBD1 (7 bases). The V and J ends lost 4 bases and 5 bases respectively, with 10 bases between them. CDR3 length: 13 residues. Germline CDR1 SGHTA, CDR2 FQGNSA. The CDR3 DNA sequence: TGTGCCAGCAGCTGGCAGGGGGGAGATACGCAGTATTTT. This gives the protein CASSWQGGDTQYF.

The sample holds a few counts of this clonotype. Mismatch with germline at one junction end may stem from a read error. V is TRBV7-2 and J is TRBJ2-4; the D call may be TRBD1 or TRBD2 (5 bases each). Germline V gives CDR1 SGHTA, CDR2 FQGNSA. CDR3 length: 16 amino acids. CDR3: CASMSGQGVAKSIQYF. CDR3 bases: TGTGCCAGCATGTCGGGGCAGGGTGTAGCCAAAAGCATTCAGTACTTC.

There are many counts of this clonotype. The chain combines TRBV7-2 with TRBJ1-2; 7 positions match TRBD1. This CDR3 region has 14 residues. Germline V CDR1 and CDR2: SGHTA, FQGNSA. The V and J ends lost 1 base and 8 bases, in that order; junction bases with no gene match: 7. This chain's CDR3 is CASSLGRQGGGYTF. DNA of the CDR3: TGTGCCAGCAGCTTAGGGAGGCAGGGGGGCGGCTACACCTTC.

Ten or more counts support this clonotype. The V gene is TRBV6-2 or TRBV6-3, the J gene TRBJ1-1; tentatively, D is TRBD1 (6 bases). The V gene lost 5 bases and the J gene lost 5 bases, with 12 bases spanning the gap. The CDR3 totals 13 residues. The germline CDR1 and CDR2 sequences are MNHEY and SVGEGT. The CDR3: CASSRRGMTEAFF. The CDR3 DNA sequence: TGTGCCAGCAGTCGAAGGGGGATGACTGAAGCTTTCTTT.

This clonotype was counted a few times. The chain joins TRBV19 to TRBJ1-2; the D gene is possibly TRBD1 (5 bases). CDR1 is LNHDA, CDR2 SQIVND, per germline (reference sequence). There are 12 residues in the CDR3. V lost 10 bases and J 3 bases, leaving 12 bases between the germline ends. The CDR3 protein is CATKTADYGYTF. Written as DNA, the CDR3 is TGTGCCACTAAGACAGCGGACTATGGCTACACCTTC.

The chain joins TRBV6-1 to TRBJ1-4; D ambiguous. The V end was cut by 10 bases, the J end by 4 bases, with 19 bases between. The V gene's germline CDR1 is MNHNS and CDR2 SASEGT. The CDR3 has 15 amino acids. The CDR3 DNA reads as TGTGCCACCAAACCCGGTCGGACTCATAATGAAAAACTGTTTTTT. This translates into CATKPGRTHNEKLFF.

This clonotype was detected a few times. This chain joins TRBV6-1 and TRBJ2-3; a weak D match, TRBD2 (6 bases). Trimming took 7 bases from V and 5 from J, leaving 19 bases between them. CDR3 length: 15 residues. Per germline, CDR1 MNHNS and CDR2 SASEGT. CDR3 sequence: CASTTPGGPLDTQYF. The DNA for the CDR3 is TGTGCCAGCACGACCCCCGGAGGGCCATTAGATACGCAGTATTTT.

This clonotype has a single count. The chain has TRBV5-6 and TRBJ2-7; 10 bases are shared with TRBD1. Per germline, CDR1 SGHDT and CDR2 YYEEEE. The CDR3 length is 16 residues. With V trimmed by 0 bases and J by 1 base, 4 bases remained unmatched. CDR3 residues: CASSLGQGATSYEQYF. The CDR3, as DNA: TGTGCCAGCAGCTTGGGACAGGGGGCAACTTCCTACGAGCAGTACTTC.

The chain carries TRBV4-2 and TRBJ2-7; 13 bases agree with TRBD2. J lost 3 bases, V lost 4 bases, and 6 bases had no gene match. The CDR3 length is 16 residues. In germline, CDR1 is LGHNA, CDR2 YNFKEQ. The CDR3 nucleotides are TGTGCCAGCAGCCGGGGGACTAGCGGGACCCTCTACGAGCAGTACTTC. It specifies CASSRGTSGTLYEQYF.